This T cell receptor beta chain is drawn from a study of blood T cell repertoires in COVID-19. At the level of the study: Acute and convalescent COVID-19 specimens originated in the United States, Italy and Spain. T cells, B-cell-depleted T cells, or PBMCs provided the cDNA or gDNA that served as material.

This CDR3 comprises 12 residues. V lost 1 base and J lost 5, with 6 bases in between. Germline lookup yields CDR1 SGHVS and CDR2 FNYEAQ. The authors' processing: By means of reference gene primer amplification, nucleated cell counts were estimated. Sequenced by immunoSEQ multiplex PCR; TCRdb stores in-frame clones only, minus some. V, J and clone size derive from that table, while D and trimming were established from the DNA sequence. The sample contains about 140,000 clones, around 86% of which appear only once. The chain combines TRBV7-6 with TRBJ2-7; D possibly corresponds to TRBD2 (5 bases). Material: peripheral blood. This receptor was taken from a woman aged 80 or older with acute or convalescent COVID-19. The CDR3 DNA is TGTGCCAGCAGCTTAGGCGGGCACGAGCAGTACTTC. It specifies CASSLGGHEQYF. Based on the CDR3 plus reference TRBV7-6 and TRBJ2-7, the full variable domain is GAGVSQSPRYKVTKRGQDVALRCDPISGHVSLYWYRQALGQGPEFLTYFNYEAQQDKSGLPNDRFSAERPEGSISTLTIQRTEQRDSAMYRCASSLGGHEQYFGPGTRLTVT.